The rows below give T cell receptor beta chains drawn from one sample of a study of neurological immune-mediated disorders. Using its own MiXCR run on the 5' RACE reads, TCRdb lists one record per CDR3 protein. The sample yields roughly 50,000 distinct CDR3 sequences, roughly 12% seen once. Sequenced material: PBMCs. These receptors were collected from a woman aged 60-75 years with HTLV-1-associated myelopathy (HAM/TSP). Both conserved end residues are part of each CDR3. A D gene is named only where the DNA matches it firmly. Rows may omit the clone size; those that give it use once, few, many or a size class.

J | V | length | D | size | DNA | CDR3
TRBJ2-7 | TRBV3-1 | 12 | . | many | TGTGCCAGCAGCCAAACCCTGAGGGAGCAGTACTTC | CASSQTLREQYF
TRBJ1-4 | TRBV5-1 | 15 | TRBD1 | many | TGCGCCAGCAGCTTCATAGGGACAGGGAATGAAAAACTGTTTTTT | CASSFIGTGNEKLFF
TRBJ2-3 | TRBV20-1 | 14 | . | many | TGCAGTGCAGATGAGGAGGGCCGGGTAGATACGCAGTATTTT | CSADEEGRVDTQYF
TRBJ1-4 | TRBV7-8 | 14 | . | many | TGTGCCAGCAGCTTTGCAGGGTCGGGTGAAAAACTGTTTTTT | CASSFAGSGEKLFF
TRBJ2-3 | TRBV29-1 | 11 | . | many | TGCTACCGGATCGTTGGAGATACGCAGTATTTT | CYRIVGDTQYF
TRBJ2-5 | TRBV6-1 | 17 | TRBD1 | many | TGTGCCAGCAGAAGGGACAGGGGGCTTGAAATTCAAGAGACCCAGTACTTC | CASRRDRGLEIQETQYF
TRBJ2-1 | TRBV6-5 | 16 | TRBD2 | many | TGTGCCAGCAGTCCTGAACTAGCGGGGATATACAATGAGCAGTTCTTC | CASSPELAGIYNEQFF
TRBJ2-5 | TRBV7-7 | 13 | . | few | TGTGCTAGCAGCTTCGGTGAGGGGGAGACCCAGTACTTC | CASSFGEGETQYF
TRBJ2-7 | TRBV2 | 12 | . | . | TGTGCCAGCAGGACATGGTGGGGGGATCAGTACTTC | CASRTWWGDQYF
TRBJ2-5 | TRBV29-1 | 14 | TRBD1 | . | TGCAGCGTTGAACAGGGGGAGTTCCAAGAGACCCAGTACTTC | CSVEQGEFQETQYF
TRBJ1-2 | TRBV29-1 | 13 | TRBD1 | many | TGCAGCGTTGAAACAGGGGCGGGCTATGGCTACACCTTC | CSVETGAGYGYTF
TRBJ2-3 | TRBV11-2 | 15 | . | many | TGTGCCAGCAGCTCGAACCCCCAAAGGGTTGATACGCAGTATTTT | CASSSNPQRVDTQYF
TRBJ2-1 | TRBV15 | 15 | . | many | TGTGCCACCAGCAGAGAGCAGGGATCCTACAATGAGCAGTTCTTC | CATSREQGSYNEQFF
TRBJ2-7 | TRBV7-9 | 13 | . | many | TGTGCCAGCAGCTTAGTGACGGGGAGCGAGCAGTACTTC | CASSLVTGSEQYF
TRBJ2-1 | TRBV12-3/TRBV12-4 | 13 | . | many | TGTGCCAGCACCTCACAGGTAGTCGATGAGCAGTTCTTC | CASTSQVVDEQFF
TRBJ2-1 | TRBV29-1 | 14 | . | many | TGCAGCGTTGTAGGGGGTGAACGGGTCGGTGAGCAGTTCTTC | CSVVGGERVGEQFF
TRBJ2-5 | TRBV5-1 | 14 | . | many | TGCGCCAGCAGCTTGGCAACACTCCAAGAGACCCAGTACTTC | CASSLATLQETQYF
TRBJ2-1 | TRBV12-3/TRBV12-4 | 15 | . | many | TGTGCCAGCTCCACCCTGGGAGGCTCCTACAATGAGCAGTTCTTC | CASSTLGGSYNEQFF
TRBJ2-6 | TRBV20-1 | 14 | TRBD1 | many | TGCAGTGCTCCGGACAGGGCTGGGGCCAACGTCCTGACTTTC | CSAPDRAGANVLTF
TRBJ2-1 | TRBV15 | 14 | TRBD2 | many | TGTGCCACCAGCGGATCTAGCGGGAGAGGGGAGCAGTTCTTC | CATSGSSGRGEQFF
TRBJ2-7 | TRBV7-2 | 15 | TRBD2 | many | TGTGCCAGCAGCGGTGGACTAGATCTGTCCTACGAGCAGTACTTC | CASSGGLDLSYEQYF
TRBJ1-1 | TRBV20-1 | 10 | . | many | TGCAGTGCCTACGAATCCGAAGCTTTCTTT | CSAYESEAFF
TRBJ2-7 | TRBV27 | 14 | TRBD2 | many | TGTGCCAGCAGGGTCGGGACTACCTCCTACGAGCAGTACTTC | CASRVGTTSYEQYF
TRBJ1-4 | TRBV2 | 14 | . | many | TGTGCCAGTCGGGATATAACAACTAATGAAAAACTGTTTTTT | CASRDITTNEKLFF
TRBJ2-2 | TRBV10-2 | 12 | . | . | TGCGCCAGCAGTGTGGTGGCCGGGGAGCTGTTTTTT | CASSVVAGELFF
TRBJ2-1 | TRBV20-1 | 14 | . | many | TGCAGTGCTAGTGGGGCGGGTTTTGGGAATGAGCAGTTCTTC | CSASGAGFGNEQFF
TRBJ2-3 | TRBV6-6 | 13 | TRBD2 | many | TGTGCCATACTAGCGGGAGCCACAGATACGCAGTATTTT | CAILAGATDTQYF
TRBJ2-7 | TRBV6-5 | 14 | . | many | TGTGCCAGCAGTTACTACGGGGGTCGAAACGAGCAGTACTTC | CASSYYGGRNEQYF
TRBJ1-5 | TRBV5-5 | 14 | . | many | TGTGCCAGCAGCTTTTACGGGCTCAATCAGCCCCAGCATTTT | CASSFYGLNQPQHF
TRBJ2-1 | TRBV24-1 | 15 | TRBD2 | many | TGTGCCACCAGTGTTACCGGGACTAGTAACAATGAGCAGTTCTTC | CATSVTGTSNNEQFF
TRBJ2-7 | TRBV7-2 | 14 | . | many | TGTGCCAGCAGCCTGCTCGGGGCCTCGGAAGAGCAGTACTTC | CASSLLGASEEQYF
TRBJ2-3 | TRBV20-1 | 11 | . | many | TGCAGTGCTAGACCCACAGATACGCAGTATTTT | CSARPTDTQYF
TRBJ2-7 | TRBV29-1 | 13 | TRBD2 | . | TGCAGCGTTCGGGGAGGGTCTGGTTACGAGCAGTACTTC | CSVRGGSGYEQYF
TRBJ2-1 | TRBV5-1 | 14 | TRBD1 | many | TGCGCCAGCAGCCCGGGACAGGGTATCAATGAGCAGTTCTTC | CASSPGQGINEQFF
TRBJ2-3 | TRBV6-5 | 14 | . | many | TGTGCCAGCAGTTACGATCCGGGAGAAGATACGCAGTATTTT | CASSYDPGEDTQYF
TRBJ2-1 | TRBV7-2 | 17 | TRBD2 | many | TGTGCCAGCAGCTTAGCCCTTCCGGGACTAGCGGGAAATGAGCAGTTCTTC | CASSLALPGLAGNEQFF
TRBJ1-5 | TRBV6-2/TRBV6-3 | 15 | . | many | TGTGCCAGCAGGACGATCGGTCTACCCAATCAGCCCCAGCATTTT | CASRTIGLPNQPQHF
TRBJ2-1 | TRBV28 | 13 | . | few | TGTGCCAGCAGTTTCGTCCTGGTTCATGAGCAGTTCTTC | CASSFVLVHEQFF
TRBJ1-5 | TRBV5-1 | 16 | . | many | TGCGCCAGCAGGATGGGATCAGGGGATAGCAATCAGCCCCAGCATTTT | CASRMGSGDSNQPQHF
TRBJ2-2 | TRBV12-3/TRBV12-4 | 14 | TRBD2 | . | TGTACCATCAGGCCTGGACTAGCAAACGGGGAGCTGTTTTTT | CTIRPGLANGELFF
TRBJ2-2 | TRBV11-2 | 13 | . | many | TGTGCCAGCAGCTTAGGGGGAGCGTGGGAGCTGTTTTTT | CASSLGGAWELFF
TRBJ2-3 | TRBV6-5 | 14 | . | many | TGTGCCAGCAGTTACAAACGGAGCACAGATACGCAGTATTTT | CASSYKRSTDTQYF
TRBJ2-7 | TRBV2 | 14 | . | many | TGTGCCAGCCAAAAAGGGTCGGGAGTCGGCGAGCAGTACTTC | CASQKGSGVGEQYF
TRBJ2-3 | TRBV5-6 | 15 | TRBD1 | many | TGTGCCAGCAGCTTGGGACAGGGGGCTTCAGATACGCAGTATTTT | CASSLGQGASDTQYF
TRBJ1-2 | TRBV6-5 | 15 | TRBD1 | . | TGTGCCAGCAGCATTGCCGGACAGGGGGCTCCTGGCTACACCTTC | CASSIAGQGAPGYTF
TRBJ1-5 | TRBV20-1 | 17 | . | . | TGCAGTGCTAGGAAAGGGGGGGGGAGGGCCAGCAATCAGCCCCAGCATTTT | CSARKGGGRASNQPQHF
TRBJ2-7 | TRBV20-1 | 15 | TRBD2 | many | TGCAGTGCTAGAGGGGGACCTAGCGGGACCTACGAGCAGTACTTC | CSARGGPSGTYEQYF
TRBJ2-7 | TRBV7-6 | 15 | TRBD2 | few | TGTGCCAGCAGCTTAATGGCTAGCGGGAGTGACGAGCAGTACTTC | CASSLMASGSDEQYF
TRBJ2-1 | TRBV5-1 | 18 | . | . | TGCGTCAGCAGCAGAGGTGGGGTCGGAGAGGGATCCTACAATGAGCAGTTCTTC | CVSSRGGVGEGSYNEQFF
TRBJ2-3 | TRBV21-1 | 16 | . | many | TGTGCCAGCAGCAACCTCCGGGAGGGGAGCACAGATACGCAGTATTTT | CASSNLREGSTDTQYF
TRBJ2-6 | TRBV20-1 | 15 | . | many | TGCAGTGTTACGAGGCCCGGAATGGGGGCCAACGTCCTGACTTTC | CSVTRPGMGANVLTF
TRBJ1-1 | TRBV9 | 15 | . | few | TGTGCCAGCAGCGAGGGTCCGGGGGCGAGTACTGAAGCTTTCTTT | CASSEGPGASTEAFF
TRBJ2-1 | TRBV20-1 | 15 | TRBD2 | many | TGCAGTGCTAGCCCAACTAGCGGGAGGGCCGGTGAGCAGTTCTTC | CSASPTSGRAGEQFF
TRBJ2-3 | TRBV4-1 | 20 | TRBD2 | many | TGCGCCAGCAGCCGTAAACCGACTAGCGGGAACCCCTGGGGCACAGATACGCAGTATTTT | CASSRKPTSGNPWGTDTQYF
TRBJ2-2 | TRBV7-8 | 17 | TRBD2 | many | TGTGCCAGCAGCTTTCGTGTCCTAGCGGGAGAGGACGGGGAGCTGTTTTTT | CASSFRVLAGEDGELFF
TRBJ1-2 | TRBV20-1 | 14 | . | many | TGCAGTGCTAGATGGGGCAGGGGAGGGCATGGCTACACCTTC | CSARWGRGGHGYTF
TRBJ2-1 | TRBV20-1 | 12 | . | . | TGCAGTGCTAGTCCCACGGCGGGGGAGCAGTTCTTC | CSASPTAGEQFF
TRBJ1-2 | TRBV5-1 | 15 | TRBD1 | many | TGCGCCAGCAGCCCGGAGGACAGGCTTTCCCATGGCTACACCTTC | CASSPEDRLSHGYTF
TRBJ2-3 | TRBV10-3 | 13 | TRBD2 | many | TGTGCCATCTCTAGCGGGACCACAGATACGCAGTATTTT | CAISSGTTDTQYF
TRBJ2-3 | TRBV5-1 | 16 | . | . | TGCGCCAGCAGCATTTTGGCACATGGGGGCACAGATACGCAGTATTTT | CASSILAHGGTDTQYF